Listed below are T cell receptor beta chains from one sample, sequenced in a study of blood T cells in healthy people across ages. MiXCR was run by TCRdb on the 5' RACE reads, yielding one entry per CDR3 protein. The sample shows some 640,000 distinct CDR3 sequences, about half of them seen only once. Sequenced sample: blood. These receptors came from a woman aged 60-75 years in good health. CDR3s include the opening cysteine and the closing phenylalanine or tryptophan. The order of the fields is CDR3 protein, CDR3 DNA, V gene, D gene, clone size, J gene. A D gene is named only where the DNA matches it firmly. Rows give clone size only sometimes, using once, few, many, or a class for an expanded clone.

CDR3: CASSVDGRWETQYF
DNA: TGTGCCAGCAGCGTAGATGGCAGATGGGAGACCCAGTACTTC
V: TRBV9
D: NA
size: NA
J: TRBJ2-5

CDR3: CASRPSGRAVEQYF
DNA: TGTGCCAGCAGGCCTAGCGGGAGGGCCGTCGAGCAGTACTTC
V: TRBV6-2/TRBV6-3
D: TRBD2
size: few
J: TRBJ2-7

CDR3: CSAERQGSGEQYF
DNA: TGCAGTGCGGAAAGACAGGGCTCTGGCGAGCAGTACTTC
V: TRBV20-1
D: TRBD1
size: NA
J: TRBJ2-7

CDR3: CASSQGTGSYTF
DNA: TGTGCCAGCAGCCAAGGGACAGGGAGCTACACCTTC
V: TRBV3-1
D: TRBD1
size: few
J: TRBJ1-2

CDR3: CASVRQGSGEKLFF
DNA: TGTGCCAGCGTCCGACAGGGTTCCGGTGAAAAACTGTTTTTT
V: TRBV2
D: TRBD1
size: NA
J: TRBJ1-4

CDR3: CSARTGSRGAGYTF
DNA: TGCAGTGCTAGGACCGGGTCCAGGGGGGCTGGCTACACCTTC
V: TRBV20-1
D: TRBD1
size: NA
J: TRBJ1-2

CDR3: CASGLALGAPSYNEQFF
DNA: TGTGCCAGCGGCTTGGCACTCGGGGCCCCCTCCTACAATGAGCAGTTCTTC
V: TRBV5-6
D: NA
size: once
J: TRBJ2-1

CDR3: CSARSSRDRGYGYTF
DNA: TGCAGTGCTAGATCTTCCCGGGACAGGGGGTATGGCTACACCTTC
V: TRBV20-1
D: TRBD1
size: few
J: TRBJ1-2

CDR3: CASSLAGQQKTDTQYF
DNA: TGCGCCAGCAGCTTAGCGGGACAACAGAAAACAGATACGCAGTATTTT
V: TRBV5-1
D: NA
size: NA
J: TRBJ2-3

CDR3: CATSRDPGREQFF
DNA: TGTGCCACCAGCAGAGATCCAGGAAGGGAGCAGTTCTTC
V: TRBV15
D: NA
size: NA
J: TRBJ2-1

CDR3: CASSLGTTTEQFF
DNA: TGTGCCAGCAGCTTAGGGACCACGACTGAGCAGTTCTTC
V: TRBV7-9
D: NA
size: few
J: TRBJ2-1

CDR3: CATSDWPGNIAERTGELFF
DNA: TGTGCCACCAGTGATTGGCCAGGAAATATAGCGGAGAGAACCGGGGAGCTGTTTTTT
V: TRBV24-1
D: NA
size: NA
J: TRBJ2-2

CDR3: CSARDPQSSYEQYF
DNA: TGCAGTGCTAGAGATCCACAGAGCTCCTACGAGCAGTACTTC
V: TRBV20-1
D: NA
size: NA
J: TRBJ2-7

CDR3: CSAREAWDEQYF
DNA: TGCAGTGCTAGAGAGGCCTGGGATGAGCAGTACTTC
V: TRBV20-1
D: NA
size: NA
J: TRBJ2-5

CDR3: CASSYRTSTSNEQFF
DNA: TGCGCCAGCAGCTACAGGACGTCTACAAGCAATGAGCAGTTCTTC
V: TRBV5-1
D: NA
size: NA
J: TRBJ2-1

CDR3: CASSFVQGHEQYF
DNA: TGTGCCAGCAGCTTTGTTCAGGGCCACGAGCAGTACTTC
V: TRBV5-6
D: NA
size: few
J: TRBJ2-7

CDR3: CSARGKANEQFF
DNA: TGCAGTGCTAGAGGAAAGGCGAATGAGCAGTTCTTC
V: TRBV20-1
D: NA
size: NA
J: TRBJ2-1

CDR3: CASSLGIGSYEQYF
DNA: TGTGCCAGCAGCTTAGGGATCGGGAGCTACGAGCAGTACTTC
V: TRBV7-2
D: NA
size: few
J: TRBJ2-7

CDR3: CASSKGAQETQYF
DNA: TGTGCCAGCAGTAAGGGGGCCCAAGAGACCCAGTACTTC
V: TRBV7-2
D: TRBD1
size: NA
J: TRBJ2-5

CDR3: CASSSPLAGYGYTF
DNA: TGTGCCAGCAGCTCCCCCCTGGCGGGGTATGGCTACACCTTC
V: TRBV7-2
D: NA
size: NA
J: TRBJ1-2

CDR3: CASSQGTDSYNEQFF
DNA: TGTGCCAGCAGCCAAGGGACAGATTCCTACAATGAGCAGTTCTTC
V: TRBV4-2
D: NA
size: NA
J: TRBJ2-1

CDR3: CASSFSPGQTYEQYF
DNA: TGTGCCAGCAGCTTCTCACCGGGACAGACCTACGAGCAGTACTTC
V: TRBV7-2
D: TRBD1
size: NA
J: TRBJ2-7

CDR3: CASSLDPSGAGTGELFF
DNA: TGCGCCAGCAGCTTGGATCCATCGGGAGCGGGCACCGGGGAGCTGTTTTTT
V: TRBV5-1
D: NA
size: NA
J: TRBJ2-2

CDR3: CACQRREGRYNEQFF
DNA: TGTGCCTGCCAGAGGCGGGAGGGCCGCTACAATGAGCAGTTCTTC
V: TRBV2
D: TRBD2
size: NA
J: TRBJ2-1

CDR3: CSAPSSRFGIPQYF
DNA: TGCAGTGCTCCGTCTAGTCGATTCGGAATTCCCCAGTATTTT
V: TRBV20-1
D: NA
size: NA
J: TRBJ2-3

CDR3: CSVGLGTGRETQYF
DNA: TGCAGCGTTGGCCTAGGAACAGGGAGGGAGACCCAGTACTTC
V: TRBV29-1
D: NA
size: NA
J: TRBJ2-5

CDR3: CASSAGPFNEQFF
DNA: TGTGCCAGCAGCGCAGGCCCTTTTAATGAGCAGTTCTTC
V: TRBV9
D: NA
size: few
J: TRBJ2-1

CDR3: CASSHSVRDPSYEQYF
DNA: TGTGCCAGCAGCCACTCGGTGCGGGACCCCTCCTACGAGCAGTACTTC
V: TRBV5-1
D: NA
size: NA
J: TRBJ2-7

CDR3: CAITSGRDTDTQYF
DNA: TGTGCCATCACTAGCGGGAGAGACACAGATACGCAGTATTTT
V: TRBV28
D: TRBD2
size: NA
J: TRBJ2-3

CDR3: CASSQALFDEQYF
DNA: TGCGCCAGCAGCCAAGCATTATTCGATGAGCAGTACTTC
V: TRBV4-1
D: NA
size: few
J: TRBJ2-7

CDR3: CSASRQPRPETQYF
DNA: TGCAGTGCTAGTCGACAACCAAGGCCAGAGACCCAGTACTTC
V: TRBV20-1
D: NA
size: NA
J: TRBJ2-5

CDR3: CASSLAREGQYF
DNA: TGTGCCAGCAGCTTAGCTCGGGAGGGCCAGTATTTT
V: TRBV11-1
D: TRBD2
size: few
J: TRBJ2-3

CDR3: CASSRDGIEAFF
DNA: TGTGCCAGCAGCCGTGACGGGATTGAAGCTTTCTTT
V: TRBV6-5
D: NA
size: few
J: TRBJ1-1

CDR3: CASSNRLAGDLSDTQYF
DNA: TGTGCCAGCAGCAACCGACTAGCGGGAGACTTATCGGATACGCAGTATTTT
V: TRBV7-3
D: TRBD2
size: few
J: TRBJ2-3

CDR3: CSARDPDGSYEQYF
DNA: TGCAGTGCTAGAGATCCGGACGGTTCCTACGAGCAGTACTTC
V: TRBV20-1
D: NA
size: NA
J: TRBJ2-7

CDR3: CASSLRQGNEQFF
DNA: TGTGCCAGCTCTCTTCGACAGGGCAATGAGCAGTTCTTC
V: TRBV28
D: TRBD1
size: few
J: TRBJ2-1

CDR3: CASSPPSRADTQYF
DNA: TGTGCCAGCAGCCCCCCGAGTAGAGCAGATACGCAGTATTTT
V: TRBV7-9
D: NA
size: NA
J: TRBJ2-3

CDR3: CASSLFTSGTTDTQYF
DNA: TGCGCCAGCAGCCTATTCACTAGCGGGACCACAGATACGCAGTATTTT
V: TRBV4-1
D: TRBD2
size: NA
J: TRBJ2-3

CDR3: CASSVRQATEAFF
DNA: TGTGCCAGCAGCGTTCGACAGGCGACTGAAGCTTTCTTT
V: TRBV7-3
D: NA
size: few
J: TRBJ1-1

CDR3: CASSQVLGNTGELFF
DNA: TGTGCCAGCAGCCAAGTTTTAGGGAATACCGGGGAGCTGTTTTTT
V: TRBV4-2
D: NA
size: NA
J: TRBJ2-2

CDR3: CASSIILGQGTDTQYF
DNA: TGTGCCAGCAGCATTATTTTGGGACAGGGGACAGATACGCAGTATTTT
V: TRBV7-9
D: TRBD1
size: few
J: TRBJ2-3

CDR3: CSAEAERGTQETQYF
DNA: TGCAGTGCCGAAGCCGAGCGGGGAACACAAGAGACCCAGTACTTC
V: TRBV20-1
D: TRBD2
size: NA
J: TRBJ2-5

CDR3: CSATLAGVTGGLFF
DNA: TGCAGTGCTACCCTAGCGGGAGTAACCGGGGGGCTGTTTTTT
V: TRBV20-1
D: TRBD2
size: once
J: TRBJ2-2

CDR3: CASSYADRGSYEQYF
DNA: TGTGCCAGCAGTTACGCAGACAGGGGGTCCTACGAGCAGTACTTC
V: TRBV6-5
D: TRBD1
size: NA
J: TRBJ2-7

CDR3: CASSSTRYEQYF
DNA: TGTGCCAGCAGCTCAACCCGCTACGAGCAGTACTTC
V: TRBV7-2
D: NA
size: many
J: TRBJ2-7

CDR3: CSAISRTSVSYNEQFF
DNA: TGCAGTGCAATCTCCCGGACTAGCGTTTCCTACAATGAGCAGTTCTTC
V: TRBV20-1
D: TRBD2
size: NA
J: TRBJ2-1

CDR3: CASSWLGTSGYYNEQFF
DNA: TGTGCCAGCAGTTGGCTAGGGACTAGCGGCTACTACAATGAGCAGTTCTTC
V: TRBV6-2/TRBV6-3
D: TRBD2
size: few
J: TRBJ2-1